The 8 T cell receptor beta chains below come from one sample, sequenced in a study of blood T cell repertoires in COVID-19. Some clones are missing from TCRdb's copy, which holds only in-frame ones; the method was immunoSEQ multiplex PCR. There are 130,000 to 150,000 clones in the sample; 80% to 90% occur only once, and roughly 37% lies in the top ten. The sequenced sample consisted of peripheral blood. The receptors originated from a man aged 50 or older who had recovered from COVID-19.

The V gene is TRBV7-2, the J gene TRBJ1-6, with D uncertain. In germline, CDR1 is SGHTA, CDR2 FQGNSA. This CDR3 has 15 residues. The V end lost 5 bases, the J end lost 3 bases, and 11 bases lay between the germline ends. In DNA form, the CDR3 reads TGTGCCAGCAGCCTCCCAGCGGGCTATAATTCACCCCTCCACTTT. This sequence encodes CASSLPAGYNSPLHF.

The chain is built from TRBV5-4 and TRBJ2-5; TRBD2 matches at 11 bases. CDR1 and CDR2 (germline): SGHNT, YYREEE (reference sequence). The CDR3 totals 15 residues. After removal of 0 bases from V and 5 bases from J, the junction contained 3 bases not matched to a gene. The CDR3 protein is CASSLGPSGGETQYF. In DNA, the CDR3 is TGTGCCAGCAGCTTGGGCCCTAGCGGGGGGGAGACCCAGTACTTC.

The chain recombines TRBV5-5 with TRBJ2-7; D is unresolved. The V end lost 0 bases, the J end lost 5 bases, and 12 bases lay between the germline ends. This CDR3 comprises 14 residues. Germline V gene data show CDR1 as SGHKS and CDR2 as YYEKEE (reference sequence). Here the CDR3 reads CASSLEGLRDEQYF. The CDR3 DNA sequence: TGTGCCAGCAGCTTGGAAGGTCTTCGGGACGAGCAGTACTTC.

This chain uses TRBV4-1 with TRBJ2-4; no clear D. CDR3 length equals 13 residues. Germline V CDR1 and CDR2: MGHRA, YSYEKL. With 10 bases removed from V and 3 bases from J, the gap between germline ends came to 13 bases. The CDR3 spells CATGGVGKNIQYF. CDR3 in DNA: TGCGCCACTGGCGGCGTTGGCAAAAACATTCAGTACTTC.

The chain joins TRBV7-9 to TRBJ2-1, with 7 nucleotides matching TRBD2. The CDR3 loop spans 15 amino acids. J gave up 9 bases and V 7 bases, and 15 bases lay outside the gene matches. Germline CDR1 is SEHNR and CDR2 is FQNEAQ (reference sequence). CDR3 region: CASNLLAGDVVEQFF. The CDR3 DNA reads TGTGCCAGCAACCTTCTGGCGGGGGATGTAGTTGAGCAGTTCTTC.

V is TRBV5-1 and J is TRBJ1-1; D unresolved. The CDR3 totals 14 residues. Germline-derived CDR1 and CDR2 are SGHRS and YFSETQ. V shed 0 bases and J shed 7 bases, with 13 bases lying between them. As DNA, the CDR3 is TGCGCCAGCAGCTTGGGTACGGGAGAGGGTGAAGCTTTCTTT. Translated, it gives CASSLGTGEGEAFF.

This clone occurred a few times. The chain employs TRBV18 and TRBJ2-2; 9 positions match TRBD1. The CDR3 has 16 amino acids. CDR1 is KGHSH, CDR2 LQKENI, per germline. V was pared by 4 bases and J by 0 bases, with 3 bases of the junction left unmatched. Here the CDR3 reads CASSQGQGTNTGELFF. The DNA for the CDR3 is TGTGCCAGCTCACAGGGACAGGGAACGAACACCGGGGAGCTGTTTTTT.

This clone was detected only once. This CDR3 reads CASTRTGRSNEQFF. The CDR3 DNA sequence: TGTGCCAGTACTCGGACAGGGAGAAGCAATGAGCAGTTCTTC. The J gene is TRBJ2-1, the V gene TRBV19; the match to TRBD1 covers 8 bases. Germline V gives CDR1 LNHDA, CDR2 SQIVND (reference sequence). CDR3 size: 14 residues. The junction had 8 bases not matched to a gene; V was cut back by 7 bases and J by 6 bases. Full variable domain (outside the CDR3, taken from reference TRBV19 and TRBJ2-1): DGGITQSPKYLFRKEGQNVTLSCEQNLNHDAMYWYRQDPGQGLRLIYYSQIVNDFQKGDIAEGYSVSREKKESFPLTVTSAQKNPTAFYLCASTRTGRSNEQFFGPGTRLTVL.